Each of the 7 T cell receptor beta chains below was sequenced from the same sample in a study of CD8+CD57+ T cells in acquired aplastic anemia. The sequenced patients had an expansion of CD8+CD57+ cells seen by flow cytometry. The template used for profiling TCR beta VDJ and CDR3 was genomic DNA. TCRdb called the reads again in MiXCR, with one record for every CDR3 protein. The sample carries about 200,000 distinct CDR3 sequences, less than 60% recorded once. Sequencing was done on a sample of sorted CD4+, CD8+, or CD8+CD57+ T cells (not recorded which) from PBMCs. The receptor set was obtained from a human donor with aplastic anemia.

CDR3 residues: CASSLARPRAEAFF. CDR3 DNA sequence: TGTGCCAGCAGCTTAGCGCGTCCAAGGGCTGAAGCTTTCTTT. V usage is TRBV7-8 and J usage is TRBJ1-1; D gene ambiguous. Per germline, CDR1 SGHVS and CDR2 FQNEAQ. The ends were cut back, 0 bases at V and 6 bases at J, with 11 bases in the middle. The CDR3 runs to 14 residues.

About this clonotype: A much larger clone is a single base away; this may be a read error. This rearrangement joins TRBV5-1 to TRBJ2-7; the match to TRBD2 covers 9 bases. The end of the DNA fits TRBJ2-1 better, so the J call may be wrong. This CDR3 has 15 residues. Germline V gives CDR1 SGHRS, CDR2 YFSETQ. The CDR3 spells CTSTAGGGSSNEQFF. CDR3 sequence (DNA): TGCACCAGCACGGCGGGGGGGGGCTCTAGCAATGAGCAGTTCTTC.

A remark on this clonotype: The junction does not match germline at one end; this may be a read error. The J gene is TRBJ2-7, the V gene TRBV11-2, with TRBD2 matching over 8 bases. The germline CDR1 and CDR2 sequences are SGHAT and FQNNGV. The CDR3 spans 14 residues. CDR3 sequence (DNA): TGTGCCAGCAGCTCCGGACTAGCCGCCTACGAGCAGCACTTC. It translates to CASSSGLAAYEQHF.

This clonotype has a count of ten or more. The V call is TRBV10-2, the J call TRBJ1-2; D is unclear. The CDR3 is made up of 17 amino acids. Germline V CDR1 and CDR2: WSHSY, SAAADI. Trimming took off 0 bases at V and 4 bases at J, with 18 bases between the two ends. The DNA of the CDR3 is TGCGCCAGCAGTGAGTCTTTCCGTTATGACCTGGGCTATGGCTACACCTTC. Its translation is CASSESFRYDLGYGYTF.

V is TRBV19 and J is TRBJ1-2; tentatively, D is TRBD1 (6 bases). The CDR3 loop spans 16 amino acids. The ends were cut back, 5 bases at V and 4 bases at J, with 20 bases in the middle. Germline CDR1 and CDR2: LNHDA and SQIVND (reference sequence). The chain's CDR3 is CASSARTALRFYGYTF. As DNA, the CDR3 is TGTGCCAGTAGTGCGCGGACAGCTTTGAGATTCTATGGCTACACCTTC.

This clonotype was picked up many times. The chain is built from TRBV6-1 and TRBJ1-4; D unclear. V was shortened by 0 bases and J by 8 bases, with 10 bases between the two germline ends. CDR1 is MNHNS, CDR2 SASEGT, per germline. This CDR3 is built from 14 residues. The CDR3 sequence: CASSEAPWQEKLFF. The CDR3, as DNA: TGTGCCAGCAGTGAAGCGCCCTGGCAGGAAAAACTGTTTTTT.

The chain joins TRBV9 to TRBJ1-1, with 7 bases fitting TRBD1. The CDR3 covers 14 residues. V lost 2 bases and J lost 7; bases outside the gene matches: 8. In germline, CDR1 is SGDLS, CDR2 YYNGEE. CDR3 in amino acids: CASSVTGTEGEAFF. CDR3 DNA sequence: TGTGCCAGCAGCGTCACCGGGACAGAAGGTGAAGCTTTCTTT.